What follows describes a single T cell receptor (beta chain). Its specificity is not known. In TCRdb, the 5' RACE reads were re-called with MiXCR into one record per CDR3 protein. The repertoire holds 9,500 to 11,000 distinct CDR3 sequences, with 12% as singletons. Trimming cost V 5 bases and J 1 base, with 14 bases left between them. In germline, CDR1 is DFQATT, CDR2 SNEGSKA (reference sequence). CDR3 length: 14 residues. Sample time point: sample taken at primary tumor resection. Patients with untreated early-stage non-small cell lung cancer, numbering 72, were the donors. Unsorted whole RNA from tumor, nontumor lung or frozen PBMC underwent sequencing. This specimen belongs to a study of spatial heterogeneity in lung cancer. The wider study: Matched bulk RNA-seq gave a T cell module score that correlated strongly with tumor-region TCR transcript counts.

Findings and caveats of the study: Mutation tallies in tumors tracked expanded intratumoral alpha and beta TCR counts. There was tracking of ubiquitous and regional nonsynonymous mutations by the respective counts of ubiquitous and regional expanded TCRs.

This sample comprised lung tumor tissue, obtained at surgery. This sequence joins TRBV20-1 and TRBJ1-1, with D possibly TRBD1 on 5 matching bases. The clonotype originates from a male donor with early-stage non-small cell lung cancer. CDR3 region: CSAGARYRNTEAFF. In DNA, the CDR3 is TGCAGTGCTGGGGCACGGTATAGGAACACTGAAGCTTTCTTT.